The 27 T cell receptor beta chains reported below all come from one sample, sequenced in a study of cytomegalovirus exposure and HLA in healthy donors. Researchers ran the PCR with 60 Vbeta and 13 Jbeta primers. Method: immunoSEQ multiplex PCR; TCRdb's copy keeps in-frame clones and lacks some. The sample carries around 150,000 clones, around 80% recorded once. The sample taken for sequencing was PBMCs. The receptor source for this set is a male donor in good health and CMV-seropositive.

Notes on this clone: This sample includes further DNA sequences coding for the same CDR3. The chain is built from TRBV7-2 and TRBJ1-2; 9 bases are shared with TRBD1. CDR3 length: 16 residues. Germline V gives CDR1 SGHTA, CDR2 FQGNSA. V was pared by 2 bases and J by 7 bases, with 11 bases of the junction left unmatched. Here the CDR3 reads CASSLTLTGGSAGYTF. CDR3 coding DNA: TGTGCCAGCAGCTTAACCCTTACAGGGGGCTCGGCTGGCTACACCTTC. The full variable domain, its missing parts supplied by reference TRBV7-2 and TRBJ1-2, is GAGVSQSPSNKVTEKGKDVELRCDPISGHTALYWYRQSLGQGLEFLIYFQGNSAPDKSGLPSDRFSAERTGGSVSTLTIQRTQQEDSAVYLCASSLTLTGGSAGYTFGSGTRLTVV.

This rearrangement joins TRBV7-8 to TRBJ2-1; 13 nucleotides match TRBD2. Germline CDR1 and CDR2: SGHVS and FQNEAQ. V shed 1 base and J 8 bases; nucleotides not matched to a gene: 2. The CDR3 runs to 15 residues. The CDR3, as DNA: TGTGCCAGCAGCTTAGGGACTAGCGGGAGCTATGAGCAGTTCTTC. This sequence encodes CASSLGTSGSYEQFF.

The chain has TRBV6-1 and TRBJ1-5, with TRBD1 as a possible D gene (6 bases). This CDR3 has 17 amino acids. In germline, CDR1 is MNHNS, CDR2 SASEGT. V lost 4 bases to trimming and J lost 1 base, with 17 bases between them. The CDR3 here is CASSASGGGGSNQPQHF. The CDR3 DNA is TGTGCCAGCAGTGCCAGTGGTGGCGGGGGCAGCAATCAGCCCCAGCATTTT.

The V gene is TRBV28, the J gene TRBJ2-5; perhaps TRBD2 as D (5 bases). Germline lookup yields CDR1 MDHEN and CDR2 SYDVKM. The CDR3 consists of 15 residues. Trimming took 3 bases from V and 0 from J, leaving 11 bases between them. The CDR3 nucleotides are TGTGCCAGCAGTTTTTGGACGGGGTACCAAGAGACCCAGTACTTC. Protein: CASSFWTGYQETQYF.

The chain couples TRBV5-1 to TRBJ2-1, with 7 bases matching TRBD2. The CDR3 sequence is 14 residues long. CDR1 is SGHRS, CDR2 YFSETQ, per germline. J was trimmed by 8 bases and V by 4 bases; bases with no gene match: 9. The CDR3: CASSPPTSLDEQFF. The CDR3 nucleotides read TGCGCCAGCAGCCCCCCGACTAGCCTGGATGAGCAGTTCTTC.

The chain has TRBV2 and TRBJ2-2, with D perhaps matching TRBD2 (6 bases). CDR1 and CDR2 from the germline V gene are SNHLY and FYNNEI. Deletions cut 3 bases from V and 7 bases from J, with 6 bases between. There are 12 residues in the CDR3. The CDR3 reads CASSEEGGELFF. The CDR3 region has the DNA TGTGCCAGCAGTGAGGAGGGCGGGGAGCTGTTTTTT.

The chain has TRBV15 and TRBJ2-2; 11 positions match TRBD1. The CDR3 has 14 residues. After removal of 5 bases from V and 7 bases from J, the junction contained 3 bases not matched to a gene. Germline V CDR1 and CDR2: LNHNV, YYDKDF (reference sequence). The CDR3, as DNA: TGTGCCACCAGCCGGGACAGGGGGAGCGGGGAGCTGTTTTTT. The encoded protein is CATSRDRGSGELFF. The complete variable domain, with remaining parts taken from reference TRBV15 and TRBJ2-2, reads DAMVIQNPRYQVTQFGKPVTLSCSQTLNHNVMYWYQQKSSQAPKLLFHYYDKDFNNEADTPDNFQSRRPNTSFCFLDIRSPGLGDTAMYLCATSRDRGSGELFFGEGSRLTVL.

As concerns this clone: Different DNA sequences within this sample yield the same CDR3. The genes are TRBV10-3 and TRBJ2-7; TRBD2 agrees at 8 bases. J was trimmed by 5 bases and V by 6 bases; bases with no gene match: 6. This CDR3 has 13 residues. Germline loops: CDR1 ENHRY, CDR2 SYGVKD. CDR3 sequence reads: CAIRPGGDHEQYF. The CDR3 DNA is TGTGCCATCAGGCCCGGGGGGGACCACGAGCAGTACTTC.

The gene calls are TRBV4-3 and TRBJ1-6, with D tentatively TRBD1 (5 bases). The CDR3 is 15 residues long. The V gene lost 1 base and the J gene lost 7 bases, with 11 bases spanning the gap. Germline lookup yields CDR1 LGHNA and CDR2 YSLEER. The CDR3 nucleotides are TGCGCCAGCAGCCAAGCCGCCAGGGTAAATTCACCCCTCCACTTT. Residues: CASSQAARVNSPLHF.

The chain joins TRBV7-8 to TRBJ1-3, with TRBD1 matching over 11 bases. Germline assignment: CDR1 SGHVS and CDR2 FQNEAQ. The ends lost 4 bases at V and 2 bases at J; junction bases unmatched: 7. The length of the CDR3 is 17 residues. The CDR3 nucleotides are TGTGCCAGCAGCTATTGGGACAGGGGGATCCCTGGAAACACCATATATTTT. It translates to CASSYWDRGIPGNTIYF.

V gene TRBV15 combines with J gene TRBJ2-2; 7 bases line up with TRBD1. Germline trimming cut 4 bases from V and 3 bases from J; bases unmatched to any gene: 8. This CDR3 region has 16 residues. CDR1 and CDR2 (germline): LNHNV, YYDKDF (reference sequence). The CDR3 spells CATSTLGGTDTGELFF. Here the CDR3 DNA reads TGTGCCACCAGCACGCTAGGGGGCACAGACACCGGGGAGCTGTTTTTT.

This clone has only one observation. This rearrangement joins TRBV5-1 to TRBJ1-1, with D maybe TRBD1 (5 bases). Deletions cut 4 bases from V and 6 bases from J, with 16 bases between. The germline CDR1 and CDR2 sequences are SGHRS and YFSETQ. The CDR3 contains 14 residues. CDR3 protein: CASSRTGATAEAFF. CDR3 bases: TGCGCCAGCAGCAGAACAGGCGCAACGGCTGAAGCTTTCTTT. Using reference TRBV5-1 and TRBJ1-1 for the parts outside the CDR3, the full variable domain is KAGVTQTPRYLIKTRGQQVTLSCSPISGHRSVSWYQQTPGQGLQFLFEYFSETQRNKGNFPGRFSGRQFSNSRSEMNVSTLELGDSALYLCASSRTGATAEAFFGQGTRLTVV.

The chain couples TRBV7-2 to TRBJ2-7; TRBD1 matches at 7 bases. V trimming: 3 bases; J trimming: 5 bases; junction bases outside the gene matches: 7. CDR3 length: 14 residues. Germline lookup yields CDR1 SGHTA and CDR2 FQGNSA. DNA of the CDR3: TGTGCCAGCAGCTTTGAGAGACAGGGCCACGAGCAGTACTTC. It specifies CASSFERQGHEQYF.

V gene TRBV4-1 combines with J gene TRBJ2-1, with 8 bases fitting TRBD2. Germline trimming cut 4 bases from V and 4 bases from J; bases unmatched to any gene: 15. CDR3 length: 18 residues. Germline loops: CDR1 MGHRA, CDR2 YSYEKL. The CDR3 region is CASSPVQGRSGAYNEQFF. The CDR3 region has the DNA TGCGCCAGCAGCCCCGTCCAGGGCCGTAGCGGGGCTTACAATGAGCAGTTCTTC.

This chain connects TRBV7-7 to TRBJ1-3; a possible D gene is TRBD1 (6 bases). Trimming shortened V by 5 bases and J by 3 bases, and 17 bases separated the two germline ends. Germline-derived CDR1 and CDR2 are SSHAT and FNYEAQ (reference sequence). CDR3 length: 16 amino acids. As DNA, the CDR3 is TGTGCCAGCAGCCCCTACGGGGGGCAGTTTGGAAACACCATATATTTT. Amino acids: CASSPYGGQFGNTIYF.

The chain employs TRBV28 and TRBJ2-5; possibly TRBD1 for D (5 bases). This CDR3 is built from 14 residues. V lost 7 bases and J 0 bases, leaving 12 bases between the germline ends. Germline lookup yields CDR1 MDHEN and CDR2 SYDVKM. The CDR3 sequence is CASINDSDQETQYF. CDR3 nucleotide sequence: TGTGCCAGCATCAATGACAGTGACCAAGAGACCCAGTACTTC.

This clone was observed once. The V call is TRBV7-2, the J call TRBJ1-2; possibly TRBD1 for D (5 bases). Germline V gene data show CDR1 as SGHTA and CDR2 as FQGNSA. Trimming cost V 5 bases and J 3 bases, with 7 bases left between them. The CDR3 sequence is 12 residues long. DNA for the CDR3: TGTGCCAGCAGCCAGACAGACTATGGCTACACCTTC. As protein: CASSQTDYGYTF. The full variable domain, its missing parts supplied by reference TRBV7-2 and TRBJ1-2, is GAGVSQSPSNKVTEKGKDVELRCDPISGHTALYWYRQSLGQGLEFLIYFQGNSAPDKSGLPSDRFSAERTGGSVSTLTIQRTQQEDSAVYLCASSQTDYGYTFGSGTRLTVV.

On this clone itself: Because the CDR3's place on the DNA is in doubt, the DNA is left out and the CDR3 is given as listed by TCRdb. This chain links TRBV6-5 with TRBJ1-5; the table's TRBD1 call for D was not verified on the DNA. Termini included, the CDR3 measures 16 amino acids. CDR1 and CDR2 from the germline V gene are MNHEY and SVGAGI. The CDR3 loop is CASSSSRGTGGQPQHF.

The chain recombines TRBV5-1 with TRBJ2-7; D possibly corresponds to TRBD1 (5 bases). The CDR3 spans 12 residues. Germline CDR1 SGHRS, CDR2 YFSETQ. Between the trimmed V and J ends, which lost 4 bases and 2 bases, there was a span of 7 bases. Here the CDR3 reads CASSVDTYEQYF. The DNA for the CDR3 is TGCGCCAGCAGCGTGGACACCTACGAGCAGTACTTC.

The rearrangement links TRBV6-6 to TRBJ1-1; tentatively, D is TRBD1 (5 bases). V was trimmed by 2 bases and J by 5 bases, leaving 9 bases between them. The V gene's germline CDR1 is MNHNY and CDR2 SVGAGI (reference sequence). This CDR3 region has 13 residues. The DNA of the CDR3 is TGTGCCAGCAGTTACCTCGGGGGGACTGAAGCTTTCTTT. As protein: CASSYLGGTEAFF.

This chain links TRBV28 with TRBJ1-4; D perhaps matches TRBD1 (5 bases). V lost 2 bases and J 5 bases, leaving 12 bases between the germline ends. CDR1 is MDHEN and CDR2 is SYDVKM in the germline V gene. CDR3 length: 15 amino acids. CDR3 DNA: TGTGCCAGCAGTTTAATACACGGGGGGAATGAAAAACTGTTTTTT. The encoded protein is CASSLIHGGNEKLFF.

As for this clone: The junction shows a germline mismatch at one end, possibly a read error. The rearrangement joins TRBV5-6 to TRBJ2-4; TRBD1 matches at 7 bases. Per germline, CDR1 SGHDT and CDR2 YYEEEE. The CDR3 totals 15 residues. The CDR3 sequence: CASREDRLAKNSQYF. DNA of the CDR3: TGTGCCAGCAGGGAGGACAGGTTAGCCAAAAACAGTCAGTACTTC. Supplemented by reference TRBV5-6 and TRBJ2-4, the full variable domain reads DAGVTQSPTHLIKTRGQQVTLRCSPKSGHDTVSWYQQALGQGPQFIFQYYEEEERQRGNFPDRFSGHQFPNYSSELNVNALLLGDSALYLCASREDRLAKNSQYFGAGTRLSVL.

The genes are TRBV5-1 and TRBJ1-1; TRBD1 matches 9 bases. Per germline, CDR1 SGHRS and CDR2 YFSETQ. V lost 0 bases, J lost 6 bases, and 3 bases stayed unmatched. The CDR3 runs to 14 residues. CDR3: CASSLGQGVSEAFF. The CDR3 coding sequence is TGCGCCAGCAGCTTGGGACAGGGGGTTTCTGAAGCTTTCTTT.

The J gene is TRBJ2-2, the V gene TRBV6-4; tentatively, D is TRBD2 (6 bases). Per the germline V gene, CDR1 is MRHNA and CDR2 is SNTAGT. The CDR3 consists of 18 residues. Trimming cost V 3 bases and J 1 base, with 18 bases left between them. CDR3 in amino acids: CASSESFIRGGNTGELFF. For the CDR3, the DNA is TGTGCCAGCAGTGAAAGTTTCATTCGGGGAGGGAACACCGGGGAGCTGTTTTTT.

This rearrangement joins TRBV18 to TRBJ1-1; TRBD1 matches 8 bases. Looked up from germline, CDR1 is KGHSH and CDR2 is LQKENI. V shed 0 bases, J shed 6 bases, and the junction held 9 bases outside the gene matches. This CDR3 is 16 amino acids long. CDR3 protein: CASSPPQGVSWAEAFF. In DNA, the CDR3 is TGTGCCAGCTCACCACCACAGGGGGTCTCTTGGGCTGAAGCTTTCTTT. The complete variable domain, with remaining parts taken from reference TRBV18 and TRBJ1-1, reads NAGVMQNPRHLVRRRGQEARLRCSPMKGHSHVYWYRQLPEEGLKFMVYLQKENIIDESGMPKERFSAEFPKEGPSILRIQQVVRGDSAAYFCASSPPQGVSWAEAFFGQGTRLTVV.

V usage is TRBV10-1 and J usage is TRBJ2-7; 8 bases align to TRBD2. Trimming at V came to 6 bases and at J to 6 bases, leaving 7 bases not matched to a gene. The CDR3 loop spans 13 amino acids. CDR1 and CDR2 (germline): WNHNN, SYGVQD (reference sequence). The CDR3 DNA follows: TGCGCCAGCAGCCCGGGACTAGGGCTCGAGCAGTACTTC. Translating it yields CASSPGLGLEQYF.

This clone was recorded once. The V and J genes are TRBV11-2 and TRBJ1-3; D not certain. The CDR3 length is 15 residues. The V gene lost 8 bases and the J gene lost 0 bases, with 14 bases spanning the gap. Germline values: CDR1 SGHAT, CDR2 FQNNGV. Here the CDR3 reads CASAPDTGSGNTIYF. CDR3 DNA: TGTGCCAGCGCCCCCGACACTGGCTCTGGAAACACCATATATTTT.